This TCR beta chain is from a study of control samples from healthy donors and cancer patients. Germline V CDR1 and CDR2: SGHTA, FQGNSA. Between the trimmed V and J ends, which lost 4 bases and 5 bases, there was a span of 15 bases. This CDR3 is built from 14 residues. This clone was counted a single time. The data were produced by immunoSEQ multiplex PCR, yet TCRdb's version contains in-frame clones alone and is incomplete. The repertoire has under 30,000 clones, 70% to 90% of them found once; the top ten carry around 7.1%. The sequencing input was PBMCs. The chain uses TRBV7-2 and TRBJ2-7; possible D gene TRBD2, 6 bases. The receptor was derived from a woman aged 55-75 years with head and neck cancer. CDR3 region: CASSSDLAIHEQYF. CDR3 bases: TGTGCCAGCAGCTCAGACCTAGCGATCCACGAGCAGTACTTC.